These T cell receptor beta chains were read from a single sample in a study of cytomegalovirus exposure and HLA in healthy donors. TCRdb's copy holds only in-frame clones and misses some; the assay was immunoSEQ multiplex PCR. The sample yields about 160,000 clones, 65% to 70% seen once. The sample was PBMCs. These TCRs come from a woman in her late teens or twenties in good health and CMV-seropositive. Each CDR3 is given with its conserved first and last residue. The order of the fields is clone size, J gene, V gene, D gene, CDR3 protein, CDR3 DNA. A D gene is named only where the DNA matches it firmly. Size values are once, few and many counts, or a class for expanded clones, and some rows have none.

>once|TRBJ1-2|TRBV27|TRBD1
CASMGPLQTGDGYTF
TGTGCCAGCATGGGACCCCTCCAGACAGGGGACGGCTACACCTTC
>-|TRBJ2-7|TRBV29-1|-
CSVEFPSYEQYF
TGCAGCGTTGAGTTCCCATCCTACGAGCAGTACTTC
>few|TRBJ1-6|TRBV4-2|-
CASSQEWSKVGAGSPLHF
TGTGCCAGCAGCCAAGAGTGGTCCAAAGTAGGAGCGGGTTCACCCCTCCACTTT
>-|TRBJ2-3|TRBV28|TRBD2
CASSLGLAGGSTDTQYF
TGTGCCAGCAGTCTCGGACTAGCGGGAGGGTCTACAGATACGCAGTATTTT
>few|TRBJ1-5|TRBV28|-
CASTRPGESNQPQHF
TGTGCCAGCACCCGGCCAGGGGAGTCCAATCAGCCCCAGCATTTT
>-|TRBJ2-5|TRBV10-3|TRBD1
CASRGQGEETQYF
TGTGCCAGCAGAGGACAGGGGGAAGAGACCCAGTACTTC
>-|TRBJ2-3|TRBV4-1|-
CASSQNGALDTQYF
TGCGCCAGCAGCCAAAACGGAGCCCTAGATACGCAGTATTTT
>-|TRBJ1-1|TRBV18|-
CASSPTGEGAFF
TGTGCCAGCTCACCTACCGGAGAGGGAGCTTTCTTT
>few|TRBJ1-1|TRBV2|-
CASTFQGTEAFF
TGTGCCAGCACTTTCCAGGGCACTGAAGCTTTCTTT
>-|TRBJ2-7|TRBV27|TRBD2
CASSFTSGRRAYEQYF
TGTGCCAGCAGTTTTACAAGCGGGAGAAGGGCCTACGAGCAGTACTTC
>-|TRBJ2-5|TRBV13|TRBD2
CASSLVGLAGIQETQYF
TGTGCCAGCAGCTTAGTAGGACTAGCGGGGATCCAAGAGACCCAGTACTTC
>once|TRBJ2-7|TRBV30|-
CARGGGPYEQYF
TGTGCCCGAGGGGGGGGTCCTTACGAGCAGTACTTC
>-|TRBJ2-1|TRBV15|TRBD2
CATSRAPRIAGQEQFF
TGTGCCACCAGCAGAGCACCACGCATAGCGGGCCAGGAGCAGTTCTTC
>few|TRBJ1-1|TRBV28|-
CASSLSRYTEAFF
TGTGCCAGCAGTTTATCCAGGTACACTGAAGCTTTCTTT
>-|TRBJ2-1|TRBV5-1|TRBD2
CASSLELAGGDEQFF
TGCGCCAGCAGCTTGGAGCTAGCGGGAGGAGATGAGCAGTTCTTC
>-|TRBJ1-2|TRBV30|-
CAWSDPKGASYGYTF
TGTGCCTGGAGCGATCCAAAAGGGGCAAGCTATGGCTACACCTTC
>-|TRBJ2-7|TRBV29-1|-
CSVLAGIGYEQYF
TGCAGCGTGCTCGCCGGGATAGGCTACGAGCAGTACTTC
>few|TRBJ2-1|TRBV7-6|TRBD2
CASSVPGLDHTNSYNEQFF
TGTGCCAGCAGCGTACCGGGACTAGACCACACTAATTCCTACAATGAGCAGTTCTTC
>-|TRBJ1-3|TRBV30|TRBD1
CAWRTGWKGNTIYF
TGTGCCTGGAGGACAGGGTGGAAAGGAAACACCATATATTTT
>-|TRBJ2-7|TRBV19|-
CASSLQGLEEQYF
TGTGCCAGTAGTCTGCAGGGACTTGAGGAGCAGTACTTC
>few|TRBJ2-7|TRBV19|TRBD1
CASSRKTGGASYEQYF
TGTGCCAGTAGTCGCAAAACAGGGGGCGCATCCTACGAGCAGTACTTC
>-|TRBJ1-2|TRBV18|-
CASSPPEGGGYTF
TGTGCCAGCTCACCACCGGAGGGCGGTGGCTACACCTTC
>-|TRBJ1-2|TRBV5-1|-
CASSLGGLSYGYTF
TGCGCCAGCAGCTTGGGGGGACTGAGCTATGGCTACACCTTC
>few|TRBJ1-1|TRBV4-3|TRBD1
CASSQGGGTGRNTEAFF
TGCGCCAGCAGCCAAGGAGGGGGGACAGGACGGAACACTGAAGCTTTCTTT
>-|TRBJ1-4|TRBV5-4|-
CASSFRGSNEKLFF
TGTGCCAGCAGCTTCAGGGGATCTAATGAAAAACTGTTTTTT
>-|TRBJ2-7|TRBV7-9|TRBD2
CASRKYRLAGDYEQYF
TGTGCCAGCAGAAAATACCGACTAGCGGGGGACTACGAGCAGTACTTC
>-|TRBJ2-7|TRBV30|-
CACNRMAYEQYF
TGTGCCTGCAACAGGATGGCCTACGAGCAGTACTTC